Below, 25 T cell receptor beta chains from the same sample are listed, as sequenced in a study of response to subunit inactivated influenza vaccine. TCRdb reprocessed the RT-PCR reads via MiXCR and lists one record per CDR3 protein. The sample includes roughly 620,000 distinct CDR3 sequences, about 10% of them seen just once. These data were also reused for a study on T cells expressing NK-cell markers. That paper states: What made the TCR beta cDNA was 5'RACE template switching with UMIs.

The specimen was PBMCs from blood, collected on the day of vaccination. Receptors were obtained from a man aged 45-60 years who received an inactivated influenza vaccine.

This clonotype was seen repeatedly, ten times or more. The chain combines TRBV12-3 or TRBV12-4 with TRBJ2-3, with 9 bases fitting TRBD2. Losses at the gene ends were 5 bases for V and 13 bases for J; bases not matched to a gene: 13. The CDR3 has 14 residues. The CDR3 DNA sequence: TGTGCCAGCAGTCCCGGGGTTGCGGGGGGGGTGGAGTATTTT. Protein: CASSPGVAGGVEYF.

This clonotype was seen a handful of times. V usage is TRBV6-2 or TRBV6-3 and J usage is TRBJ2-7; tentative D call: TRBD1 (6 bases). The CDR3 sequence is 15 residues long. Trimming removed 2 bases at V and 2 bases at J, with 13 bases between. CDR1 is MNHEY and CDR2 is SVGEGT in the germline V gene. CDR3 nucleotide sequence: TGTGCCAGCAGTTACCCCCGCAGGGGTCCCTACGAGCAGTACTTC. It is translated as CASSYPRRGPYEQYF.

This clonotype was recorded a few times. The rearrangement links TRBV9 to TRBJ2-2; 9 positions agree with TRBD1. Trimming removed 3 bases from V and 6 bases from J; junction bases left unmatched: 3. The CDR3 is made up of 14 amino acids. Germline-derived CDR1 and CDR2 are SGDLS and YYNGEE. The CDR3 DNA reads TGTGCCAGCAGCGCGACAGGGGGGGCCGGGGAGCTGTTTTTT. Amino acids: CASSATGGAGELFF.

The V call is TRBV20-1, the J call TRBJ1-2; D not certain. Germline V gene lookup returns CDR1 DFQATT and CDR2 SNEGSKA (reference sequence). CDR3 size: 12 residues. V gave up 3 bases and J gave up 4 bases, with 9 bases separating them. CDR3 coding DNA: TGCAGTGCTAGCCAGTCCACCTATGGCTACACCTTC. This translates into CSASQSTYGYTF.

The rearrangement joins TRBV11-1 to TRBJ2-3, with TRBD1 as a possible D gene (5 bases). Per germline, CDR1 SGHAT and CDR2 FQDESV (reference sequence). The CDR3 runs 19 residues. Trimming took off 3 bases at V and 0 bases at J, with 22 bases between the two ends. The DNA for the CDR3 is TGTGCCAGCAGCTTGGGGCCAGCGATGGGGAAACCTAGCACAGATACGCAGTATTTT. Amino acid sequence: CASSLGPAMGKPSTDTQYF. The full variable domain, in which reference TRBV11-1 and TRBJ2-3 provide the parts outside the CDR3, is EAEVAQSPRYKITEKSQAVAFWCDPISGHATLYWYRQILGQGPELLVQFQDESVVDDSQLPKDRFSAERLKGVDSTLKIQPAELGDSAMYLCASSLGPAMGKPSTDTQYFGPGTRLTVL.

CDR3 amino acids: CASSQGLAGDEQYF. CDR3 in DNA: TGTGCCAGCAGCCAAGGACTAGCGGGAGACGAGCAGTACTTC. The gene calls are TRBV3-1 and TRBJ2-7; 12 bases agree with TRBD2. This CDR3 spans 14 amino acids. J lost 5 bases, V lost 1 base, and 0 bases had no gene match. Germline V CDR1 and CDR2: LGHDT, YNNKEL (reference sequence).

V is TRBV20-1 and J is TRBJ2-5; 12 bases map to TRBD1. V shed 5 bases, J shed 4 bases, and the junction held 11 bases outside the gene matches. The length of the CDR3 is 16 residues. Germline CDR1 DFQATT, CDR2 SNEGSKA (reference sequence). CDR3 in amino acids: CSARTWDRGQGETQYF. CDR3 in DNA: TGCAGTGCTCGAACCTGGGACAGGGGGCAAGGAGAGACCCAGTACTTC.

As concerns this clonotype: The junction does not match germline at one end; this may be a read error. This chain links TRBV5-6 with TRBJ2-7; D gene uncertain. The germline V gene encodes CDR1 SGHDT and CDR2 YYEEEE. This CDR3 has 14 residues. The CDR3 coding sequence is TGTGCCAGCAGCCCCCCACCAGGTAGCTACGAGCAGTATTTC. Encoded protein: CASSPPPGSYEQYF.

The rearrangement joins TRBV4-3 to TRBJ2-7; D is uncertain. CDR3 length equals 13 residues. Trimming shortened V by 1 base and J by 3 bases, and 7 bases separated the two germline ends. Germline lookup yields CDR1 LGHNA and CDR2 YSLEER. CDR3 in amino acids: CASSQVNGYEQYF. CDR3 bases: TGCGCCAGCAGCCAAGTCAACGGCTACGAGCAGTACTTC.

V is TRBV6-2 or TRBV6-3 and J is TRBJ1-4; D is ambiguous. V was cut by 8 bases and J by 8 bases, with 12 bases left in between. The germline V gene encodes CDR1 MNHEY and CDR2 SVGEGT. This CDR3 has 12 amino acids. This chain's CDR3 is CASVLVGEKLFF. The CDR3 bases are TGTGCCAGCGTACTAGTGGGGGAAAAACTGTTTTTT.

There are a few counts of this clonotype. This sequence joins TRBV20-1 and TRBJ2-7; TRBD2 aligns across 8 bases. J gave up 3 bases and V 0 bases, and 7 bases lay outside the gene matches. The CDR3 has 15 amino acids. The germline V gene has CDR1 DFQATT and CDR2 SNEGSKA (reference sequence). CDR3 bases: TGCAGTGCTAGAGATTCATCGCGGGGGGTCTACGAGCAGTACTTC. Translation: CSARDSSRGVYEQYF.

V is TRBV7-9 and J is TRBJ1-2; D not resolved. CDR3 length equals 13 residues. V lost 1 base to trimming and J lost 6 bases, with 9 bases between them. Germline V gives CDR1 SEHNR, CDR2 FQNEAQ (reference sequence). CDR3 sequence: CASSLVMGDGYTF. The CDR3 bases are TGTGCCAGCAGCTTAGTGATGGGCGATGGCTACACCTTC.

The chain combines TRBV30 with TRBJ1-1; tentative D call: TRBD1 (5 bases). Germline V gives CDR1 GTSNPN, CDR2 SVGIG (reference sequence). The CDR3 totals 14 residues. V lost 5 bases and J lost 6, with 19 bases in between. The CDR3 here is CAWRYSWGTAEAFF. CDR3 coding DNA: TGTGCCTGGCGATACTCGTGGGGGACCGCTGAAGCTTTCTTT.

The chain combines TRBV9 with TRBJ2-6; D assignment may be TRBD1 or TRBD2 (5 bases each). CDR1 SGDLS and CDR2 YYNGEE come from the germline V gene. The CDR3 contains 19 residues. Trimming took off 8 bases at V and 4 bases at J, with 28 bases between the two ends. CDR3 coding DNA: TGTGCCAGTACCATGACGGGGCAGGGCGGTGGAGCGGGGGCCAACGTCCTGACTTTC. Amino acid sequence: CASTMTGQGGGAGANVLTF.

This clonotype was detected ten times or more. The chain couples TRBV24-1 to TRBJ2-1; a possible D gene is TRBD2 (5 bases). From germline, CDR1 is KGHDR and CDR2 SFDVKD. The CDR3 is 16 residues long. Trimming stripped 2 bases from V and 5 bases from J, with 15 bases between. The CDR3 bases are TGTGCCACCAGTGATTCCGGACTTGCTGGGGACAATGAGCAGTTCTTC. Translated, it gives CATSDSGLAGDNEQFF.

This clonotype has more than one count but fewer than ten. The chain is built from TRBV4-2 and TRBJ2-3; the D call may be TRBD1 or TRBD2 (6 bases each). V was cut by 1 base and J by 3 bases, with 17 bases left in between. The CDR3 has 17 residues. The V gene's germline CDR1 is LGHNA and CDR2 YNFKEQ. The DNA of the CDR3 is TGTGCCAGCAGCCAAGGACCTGGCCGGGGGCCTACAGATACGCAGTATTTT. It codes for CASSQGPGRGPTDTQYF.

This clonotype was detected a few times. The chain uses TRBV7-9 and TRBJ2-1; 9 nucleotides align to TRBD1. Losses at the gene ends were 5 bases for V and 8 bases for J; bases not matched to a gene: 7. The V gene's germline CDR1 is SEHNR and CDR2 FQNEAQ (reference sequence). The CDR3 runs to 14 residues. The CDR3 loop is CASSQDRGYDEQFF. Here the CDR3 DNA reads TGTGCCAGCAGCCAAGACAGGGGGTACGATGAGCAGTTCTTC.

The chain uses TRBV10-3 and TRBJ1-2; no clear D gene. With 3 bases removed from V and 2 bases from J, the gap between germline ends came to 7 bases. Germline V gene lookup returns CDR1 ENHRY and CDR2 SYGVKD. The CDR3 consists of 13 residues. The chain's CDR3 is CAISDPGNYGYTF. The CDR3 DNA reads TGTGCCATCAGTGACCCGGGAAACTATGGCTACACCTTC.

This chain links TRBV4-2 with TRBJ1-2; 8 bases align to TRBD1. The CDR3 has 16 amino acids. The germline V gene encodes CDR1 LGHNA and CDR2 YNFKEQ. J was trimmed by 4 bases and V by 3 bases; bases with no gene match: 10. CDR3 loop: CASSQAWGTGGYGYTF. CDR3 DNA sequence: TGTGCCAGCAGCCAGGCGTGGGGGACAGGAGGCTATGGCTACACCTTC.

Ten or more counts support this clonotype. The chain couples TRBV4-2 to TRBJ1-6; 7 bases are shared with TRBD1. CDR3 length: 16 amino acids. J was trimmed by 7 bases and V by 6 bases; bases with no gene match: 12. The V gene's germline CDR1 is LGHNA and CDR2 YNFKEQ. The CDR3 reads CASRRLGGGFNSPLHF. The CDR3 coding sequence is TGTGCCAGCAGACGCTTAGGGGGCGGATTCAATTCACCCCTCCACTTT.

This clonotype was detected only a few times. The chain uses TRBV6-1 and TRBJ2-7; the D is unclear. CDR3 length: 15 amino acids. Germline CDR1 reads MNHNS; CDR2 reads SASEGT. V gave up 7 bases and J gave up 3 bases, with 19 bases separating them. The CDR3: CASTHTPTRNYEQYF. The CDR3 nucleotides read TGTGCCAGCACACATACACCGACCCGGAACTACGAGCAGTACTTC.

The chain employs TRBV7-6 and TRBJ2-1, with unresolved D. This CDR3 region has 13 residues. Germline V gene data show CDR1 as SGHVS and CDR2 as FNYEAQ. Trimming took off 0 bases at V and 10 bases at J, with 10 bases between the two ends. CDR3 sequence: CASSLAARGEQFF. The CDR3 DNA is TGTGCCAGCAGCTTAGCCGCCCGCGGCGAGCAGTTCTTC. The entire variable domain, with the rest obtained from reference TRBV7-6 and TRBJ2-1, is as follows: GAGVSQSPRYKVTKRGQDVALRCDPISGHVSLYWYRQALGQGPEFLTYFNYEAQQDKSGLPNDRFSAERPEGSISTLTIQRTEQRDSAMYRCASSLAARGEQFFGPGTRLTVL.

The chain combines TRBV5-1 with TRBJ1-5; 12 bases match TRBD1. V lost 5 bases to trimming and J lost 7 bases; unmatched junction nucleotides: 10. There are 16 residues in the CDR3. CDR1 and CDR2 (germline): SGHRS, YFSETQ. This CDR3 reads CASSPGDRGLGQPQHF. CDR3 DNA: TGCGCCAGCAGTCCAGGGGACAGGGGGCTAGGGCAGCCCCAGCATTTT.

The chain employs TRBV7-9 and TRBJ1-6, with D unclear. Germline values: CDR1 SEHNR, CDR2 FQNEAQ (reference sequence). With 1 base removed from V and 6 bases from J, the gap between germline ends came to 7 bases. CDR3 length: 14 amino acids. CDR3 sequence reads: CASSLGAVNSPLHF. CDR3 nucleotides: TGTGCCAGCAGCTTAGGGGCAGTTAATTCACCCCTCCACTTT.

This chain joins TRBV5-5 and TRBJ2-4; 10 bases align to TRBD1. V lost 4 bases, J lost 7 bases, and 8 bases stayed unmatched. The CDR3 is 15 amino acids. The germline gives CDR1 SGHKS, CDR2 YYEKEE (reference sequence). CDR3: CASSLGTGVMNIQYF. CDR3 sequence (DNA): TGTGCCAGCAGCCTAGGGACAGGGGTAATGAACATTCAGTACTTC.